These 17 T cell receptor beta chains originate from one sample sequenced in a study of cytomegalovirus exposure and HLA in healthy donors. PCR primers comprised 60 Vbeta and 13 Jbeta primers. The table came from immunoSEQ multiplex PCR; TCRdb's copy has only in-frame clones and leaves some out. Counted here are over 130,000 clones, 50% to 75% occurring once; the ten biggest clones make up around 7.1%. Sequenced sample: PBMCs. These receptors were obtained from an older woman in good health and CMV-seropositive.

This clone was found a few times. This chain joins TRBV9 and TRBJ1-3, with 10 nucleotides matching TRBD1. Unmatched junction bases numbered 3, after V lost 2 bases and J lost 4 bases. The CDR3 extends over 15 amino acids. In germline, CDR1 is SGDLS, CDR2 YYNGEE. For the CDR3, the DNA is TGTGCCAGCAGCGTCGGACAGGGGGTCGGAAACACCATATATTTT. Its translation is CASSVGQGVGNTIYF.

DNA for the CDR3: TGTGCCAGCAAAGCTAGCGGAAGTACCTACGAGCAGTACTTC. Translating it yields CASKASGSTYEQYF. The chain employs TRBV2 and TRBJ2-7; 7 nucleotides line up with TRBD2. The CDR3 is 14 amino acids. J gave up 2 bases and V 7 bases, and 8 bases lay outside the gene matches. CDR1 is SNHLY and CDR2 is FYNNEI in the germline V gene.

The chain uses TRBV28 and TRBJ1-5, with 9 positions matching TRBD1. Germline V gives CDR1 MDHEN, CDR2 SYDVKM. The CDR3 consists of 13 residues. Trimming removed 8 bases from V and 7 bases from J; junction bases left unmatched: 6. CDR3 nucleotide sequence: TGTGCCAGCCTAGGGACAGGGATCCAGCCCCAGCATTTT. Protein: CASLGTGIQPQHF. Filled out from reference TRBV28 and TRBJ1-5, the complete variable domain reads DVKVTQSSRYLVKRTGEKVFLECVQDMDHENMFWYRQDPGLGLRLIYFSYDVKMKEKGDIPEGYSVSREKKERFSLILESASTNQTSMYLCASLGTGIQPQHFGDGTRLSIL.

CDR3 coding DNA: TGTGCCAGCAGTGGGACTAGCGGGAGAGGTGGCAATGAGCAGTTCTTC. Translating it yields CASSGTSGRGGNEQFF. V and J are TRBV2 and TRBJ2-1, with 13 bases fitting TRBD2. With 4 bases clipped from V and 6 bases from J, the junction kept 6 bases outside the gene matches. This CDR3 has 16 amino acids. In germline, CDR1 is SNHLY, CDR2 FYNNEI.

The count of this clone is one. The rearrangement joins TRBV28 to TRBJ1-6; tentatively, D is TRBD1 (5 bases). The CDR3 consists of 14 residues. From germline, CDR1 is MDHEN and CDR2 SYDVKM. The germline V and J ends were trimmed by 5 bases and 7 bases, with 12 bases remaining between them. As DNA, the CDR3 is TGTGCCAGCAGTATACAGGAGCCGAATTCACCCCTCCACTTT. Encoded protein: CASSIQEPNSPLHF.

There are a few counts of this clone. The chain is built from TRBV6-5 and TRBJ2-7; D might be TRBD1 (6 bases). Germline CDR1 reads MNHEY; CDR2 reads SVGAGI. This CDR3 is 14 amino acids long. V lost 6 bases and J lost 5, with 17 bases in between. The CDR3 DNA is TGTGCCAGCAGCCCCCCGGGTGGGGGCCACGAGCAGTACTTC. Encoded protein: CASSPPGGGHEQYF.

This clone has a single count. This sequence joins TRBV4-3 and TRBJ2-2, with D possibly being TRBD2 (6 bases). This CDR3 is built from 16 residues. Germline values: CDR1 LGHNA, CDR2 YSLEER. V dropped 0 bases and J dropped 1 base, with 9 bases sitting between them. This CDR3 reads CASSQDRGMNTGELFF. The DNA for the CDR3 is TGCGCCAGCAGCCAAGATCGGGGGATGAACACCGGGGAGCTGTTTTTT.

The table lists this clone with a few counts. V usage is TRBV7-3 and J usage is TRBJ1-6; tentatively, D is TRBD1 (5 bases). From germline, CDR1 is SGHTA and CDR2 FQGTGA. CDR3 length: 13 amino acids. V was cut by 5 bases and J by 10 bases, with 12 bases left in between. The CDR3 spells CASSPGRGSPLHF. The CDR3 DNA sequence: TGTGCCAGCAGCCCAGGGCGGGGCTCACCCCTCCACTTT.

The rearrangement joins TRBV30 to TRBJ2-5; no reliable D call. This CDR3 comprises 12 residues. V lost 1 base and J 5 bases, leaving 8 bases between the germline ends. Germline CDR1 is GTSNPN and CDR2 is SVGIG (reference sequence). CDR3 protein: CAWSAYTETQYF. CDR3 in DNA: TGTGCCTGGAGTGCGTACACGGAGACCCAGTACTTC.

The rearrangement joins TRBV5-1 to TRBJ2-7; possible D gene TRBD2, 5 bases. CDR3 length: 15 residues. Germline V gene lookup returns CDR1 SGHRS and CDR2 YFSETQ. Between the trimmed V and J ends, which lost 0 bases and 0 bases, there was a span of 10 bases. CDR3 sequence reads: CASSLGSGYSYEQYF. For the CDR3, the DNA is TGCGCCAGCAGCTTGGGGAGCGGCTACTCCTACGAGCAGTACTTC.

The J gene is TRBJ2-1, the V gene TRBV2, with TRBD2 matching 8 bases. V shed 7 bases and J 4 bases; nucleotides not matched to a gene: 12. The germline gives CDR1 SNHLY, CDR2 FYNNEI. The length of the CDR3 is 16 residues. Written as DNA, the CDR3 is TGTGCCAGCACCGAAGGGGCTAGCGGGCTATACAATGAGCAGTTCTTC. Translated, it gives CASTEGASGLYNEQFF.

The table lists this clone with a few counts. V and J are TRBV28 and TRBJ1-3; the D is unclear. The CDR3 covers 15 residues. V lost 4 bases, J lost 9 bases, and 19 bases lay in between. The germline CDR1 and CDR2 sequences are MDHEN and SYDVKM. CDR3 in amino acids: CASSSLIRSSPTIYF. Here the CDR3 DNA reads TGTGCCAGCAGTTCTCTGATCCGGTCTTCGCCCACCATATATTTT. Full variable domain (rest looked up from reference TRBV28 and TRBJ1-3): DVKVTQSSRYLVKRTGEKVFLECVQDMDHENMFWYRQDPGLGLRLIYFSYDVKMKEKGDIPEGYSVSREKKERFSLILESASTNQTSMYLCASSSLIRSSPTIYFGEGSWLTVV.

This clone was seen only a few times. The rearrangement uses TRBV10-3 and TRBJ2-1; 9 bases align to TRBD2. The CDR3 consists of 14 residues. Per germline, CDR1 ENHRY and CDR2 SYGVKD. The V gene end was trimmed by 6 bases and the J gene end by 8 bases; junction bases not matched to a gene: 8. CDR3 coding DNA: TGTGCCATCAGATCGGGACTAGCAGGCGATGAGCAGTTCTTC. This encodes CAIRSGLAGDEQFF.

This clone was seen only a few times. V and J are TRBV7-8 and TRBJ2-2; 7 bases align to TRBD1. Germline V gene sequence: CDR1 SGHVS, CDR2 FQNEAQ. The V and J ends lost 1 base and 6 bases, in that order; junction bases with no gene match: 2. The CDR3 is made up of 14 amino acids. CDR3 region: CASSLEGAAGELFF. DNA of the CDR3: TGTGCCAGCAGCTTAGAGGGGGCTGCCGGGGAGCTGTTTTTT. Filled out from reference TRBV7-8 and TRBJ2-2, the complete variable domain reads GAGVSQSPRYKVAKRGQDVALRCDPISGHVSLFWYQQALGQGPEFLTYFQNEAQLDKSGLPSDRFFAERPEGSVSTLKIQRTQQEDSAVYLCASSLEGAAGELFFGEGSRLTVL.

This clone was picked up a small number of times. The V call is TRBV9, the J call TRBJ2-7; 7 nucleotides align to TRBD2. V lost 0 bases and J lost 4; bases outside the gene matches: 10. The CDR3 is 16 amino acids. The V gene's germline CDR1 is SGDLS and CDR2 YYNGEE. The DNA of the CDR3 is TGTGCCAGCAGCGTAGAGCCCTCGGGCGGGAGTTACGAGCAGTACTTC. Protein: CASSVEPSGGSYEQYF.

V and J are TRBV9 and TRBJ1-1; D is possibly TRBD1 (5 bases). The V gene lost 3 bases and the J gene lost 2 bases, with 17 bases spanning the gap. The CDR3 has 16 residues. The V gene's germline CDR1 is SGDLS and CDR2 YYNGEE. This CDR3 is CASSASWGSPNTEAFF. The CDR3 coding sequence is TGTGCCAGCAGCGCTTCTTGGGGCAGTCCCAACACTGAAGCTTTCTTT.

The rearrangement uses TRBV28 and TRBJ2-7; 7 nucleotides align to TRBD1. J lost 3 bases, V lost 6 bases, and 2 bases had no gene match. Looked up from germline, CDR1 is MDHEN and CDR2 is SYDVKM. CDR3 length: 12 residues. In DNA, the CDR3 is TGTGCCAGCAGCCGGGACAGCTACGAGCAGTACTTC. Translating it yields CASSRDSYEQYF.